The present TCR beta chain was sequenced within a study of blood T cell repertoires in COVID-19. Looking at the study overall: The study drew acute and convalescent COVID-19 samples from the United States, Italy and Spain. The analysed material was cDNA or gDNA that came from T cells, B-cell-depleted T cells, or PBMCs.

Germline V CDR1 and CDR2: LNHDA, SQIVND (reference sequence). The V segment lost 5 bases and the J segment 8 bases; nucleotides outside the gene matches: 9. The CDR3 spans 15 residues. Original analysis: The authors estimated nucleated cell counts from reference gene primer amplification. Assay: immunoSEQ multiplex PCR; the TCRdb copy retains only in-frame clones and omits some. V and J calls and clone size are copied from that table; D and trimming were computed from the DNA. The data contain almost 200,000 clones, around 85% of them singletons. The receptor was derived from a woman between 65 and 79 years old with acute or convalescent COVID-19. The chain carries TRBV19 and TRBJ1-4; 9 bases fit TRBD1. Sample: peripheral blood. The CDR3 loop reads CASSSHRGRREKLFF. The CDR3 coding sequence is TGTGCCAGTAGTTCCCACAGGGGGCGCCGAGAAAAACTGTTTTTT.